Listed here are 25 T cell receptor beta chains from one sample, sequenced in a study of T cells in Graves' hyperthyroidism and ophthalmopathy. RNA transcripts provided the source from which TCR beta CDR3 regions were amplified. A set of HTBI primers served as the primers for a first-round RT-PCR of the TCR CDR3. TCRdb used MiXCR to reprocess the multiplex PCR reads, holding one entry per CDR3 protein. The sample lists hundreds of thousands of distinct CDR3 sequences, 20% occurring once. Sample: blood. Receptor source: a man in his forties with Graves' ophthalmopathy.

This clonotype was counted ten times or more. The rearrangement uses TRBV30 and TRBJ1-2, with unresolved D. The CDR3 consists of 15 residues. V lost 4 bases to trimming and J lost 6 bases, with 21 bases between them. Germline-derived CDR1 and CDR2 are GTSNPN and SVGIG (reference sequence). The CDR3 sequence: CAWTLRRAIVDGYTF. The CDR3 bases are TGTGCCTGGACCCTCCGCCGGGCCATAGTGGATGGCTACACCTTC.

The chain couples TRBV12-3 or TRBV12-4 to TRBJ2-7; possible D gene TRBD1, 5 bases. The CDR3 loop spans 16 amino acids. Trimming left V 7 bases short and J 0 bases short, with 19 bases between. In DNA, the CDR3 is TGTGCCAGCACTCTTGGGGCGACAGATATCTCCTACGAGCAGTACTTC. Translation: CASTLGATDISYEQYF.

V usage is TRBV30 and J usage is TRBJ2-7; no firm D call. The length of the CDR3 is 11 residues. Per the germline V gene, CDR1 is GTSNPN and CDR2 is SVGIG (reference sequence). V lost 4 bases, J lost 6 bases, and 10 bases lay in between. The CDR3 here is CAWTISGEQYF. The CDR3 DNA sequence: TGTGCCTGGACCATATCAGGCGAGCAGTACTTC.

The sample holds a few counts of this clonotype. The CDR3 protein is CASSQSGIGETQYF. The DNA of the CDR3 is TGTGCCAGCAGCCAGTCAGGGATAGGAGAGACCCAGTACTTC. The chain combines TRBV4-2 with TRBJ2-5; D is perhaps TRBD1 (5 bases). Germline CDR1 reads LGHNA; CDR2 reads YNFKEQ. CDR3 size: 14 residues. V shed 3 bases and J shed 4 bases, with 12 bases lying between them.

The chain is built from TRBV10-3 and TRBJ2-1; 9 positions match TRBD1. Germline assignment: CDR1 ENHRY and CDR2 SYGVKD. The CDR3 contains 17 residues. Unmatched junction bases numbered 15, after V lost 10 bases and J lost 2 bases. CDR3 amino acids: CATMENPGTGPYNEQFF. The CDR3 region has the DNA TGTGCCACGATGGAGAACCCCGGGACAGGGCCCTACAATGAGCAGTTCTTC.

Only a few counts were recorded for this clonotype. The CDR3 region is CASIIWGGGRAGYTF. The CDR3 DNA reads TGTGCCAGCATCATATGGGGGGGGGGGCGAGCTGGCTACACCTTC. The V gene is TRBV7-2, the J gene TRBJ1-2; TRBD1 might be the D (6 bases). This CDR3 spans 15 amino acids. The germline V and J ends were trimmed by 7 bases and 7 bases, with 22 bases remaining between them. CDR1 is SGHTA and CDR2 is FQGNSA in the germline V gene. The full variable domain, its missing parts supplied by reference TRBV7-2 and TRBJ1-2, is GAGVSQSPSNKVTEKGKDVELRCDPISGHTALYWYRQSLGQGLEFLIYFQGNSAPDKSGLPSDRFSAERTGGSVSTLTIQRTQQEDSAVYLCASIIWGGGRAGYTFGSGTRLTVV.

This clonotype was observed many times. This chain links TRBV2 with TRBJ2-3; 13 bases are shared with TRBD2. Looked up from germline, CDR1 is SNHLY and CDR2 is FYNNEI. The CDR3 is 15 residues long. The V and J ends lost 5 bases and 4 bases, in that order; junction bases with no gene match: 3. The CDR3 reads CASSSLAGGSDTQYF. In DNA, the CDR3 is TGTGCCAGCAGTTCACTAGCGGGGGGGTCAGATACGCAGTATTTT.

The CDR3 loop reads CAWSLRVPVGTDTQYF. CDR3 sequence (DNA): TGTGCCTGGAGTCTCAGGGTCCCCGTGGGCACAGATACGCAGTATTTT. This rearrangement joins TRBV30 to TRBJ2-3; the D gene is possibly TRBD1 (5 bases). Between the trimmed V and J ends, which lost 2 bases and 1 base, there was a span of 16 bases. CDR3 length: 16 residues. Germline V gene lookup returns CDR1 GTSNPN and CDR2 SVGIG (reference sequence).

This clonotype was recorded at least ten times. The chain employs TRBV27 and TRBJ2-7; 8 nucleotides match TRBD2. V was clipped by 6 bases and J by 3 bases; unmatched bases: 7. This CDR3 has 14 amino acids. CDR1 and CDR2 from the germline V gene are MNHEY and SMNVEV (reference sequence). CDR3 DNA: TGTGCCAGCAGAAGGACTAGCACAAACTACGAGCAGTACTTC. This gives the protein CASRRTSTNYEQYF.

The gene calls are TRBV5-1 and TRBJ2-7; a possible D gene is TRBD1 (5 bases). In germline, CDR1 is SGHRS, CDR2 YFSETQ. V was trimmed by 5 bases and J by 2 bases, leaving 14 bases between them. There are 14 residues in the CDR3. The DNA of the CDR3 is TGCGCCAGCAGGGCAAACCCGACAGCCTACGAGCAGTACTTC. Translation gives CASRANPTAYEQYF.

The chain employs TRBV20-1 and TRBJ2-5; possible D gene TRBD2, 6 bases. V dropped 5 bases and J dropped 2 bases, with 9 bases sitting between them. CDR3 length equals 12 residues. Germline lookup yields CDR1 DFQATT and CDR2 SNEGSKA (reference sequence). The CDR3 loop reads CSAGTSQETQYF. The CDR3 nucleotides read TGCAGTGCTGGGACTTCGCAAGAGACCCAGTACTTC.

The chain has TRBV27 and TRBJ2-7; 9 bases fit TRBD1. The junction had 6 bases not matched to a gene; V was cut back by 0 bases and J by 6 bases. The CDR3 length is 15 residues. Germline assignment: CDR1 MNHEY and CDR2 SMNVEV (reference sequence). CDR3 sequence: CASSLSIGTGIEQYF. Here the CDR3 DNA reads TGTGCCAGCAGTTTATCGATCGGGACAGGGATCGAGCAGTACTTC.

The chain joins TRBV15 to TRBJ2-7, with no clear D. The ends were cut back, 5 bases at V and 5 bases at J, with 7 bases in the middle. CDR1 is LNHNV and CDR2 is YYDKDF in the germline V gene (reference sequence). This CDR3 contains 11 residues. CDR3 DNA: TGTGCCACCAGCCGGAACAACGAGCAGTACTTC. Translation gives CATSRNNEQYF.

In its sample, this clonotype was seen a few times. CDR3: CASSQVFRGDEQYF. The DNA for the CDR3 is TGTGCCAGCAGCCAAGTGTTCCGGGGAGATGAGCAGTACTTC. J is TRBJ2-7 and V is TRBV4-2; D perhaps matches TRBD2 (5 bases). V was shortened by 1 base and J by 7 bases, with 14 bases between the two germline ends. This CDR3 contains 14 residues. Germline V gene sequence: CDR1 LGHNA, CDR2 YNFKEQ.

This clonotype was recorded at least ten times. The CDR3, as DNA: TGTGCCAGCAGTTCGGGACAGGGAAGGATCGGGGAGCTGTTTTTT. This gives the protein CASSSGQGRIGELFF. The V call is TRBV12-3 or TRBV12-4, the J call TRBJ2-2; 9 nucleotides match TRBD1. The CDR3 spans 15 residues. Germline trimming cut 4 bases from V and 7 bases from J; bases unmatched to any gene: 7.

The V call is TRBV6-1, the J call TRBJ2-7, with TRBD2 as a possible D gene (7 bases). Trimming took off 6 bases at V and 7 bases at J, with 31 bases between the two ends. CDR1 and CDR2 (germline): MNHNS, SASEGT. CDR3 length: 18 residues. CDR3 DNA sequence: TGTGCCAGCAGAGCAACCTCTTTGAGGCGGGGGCGAAGAAGAGAGCAGTACTTC. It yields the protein CASRATSLRRGRRREQYF.

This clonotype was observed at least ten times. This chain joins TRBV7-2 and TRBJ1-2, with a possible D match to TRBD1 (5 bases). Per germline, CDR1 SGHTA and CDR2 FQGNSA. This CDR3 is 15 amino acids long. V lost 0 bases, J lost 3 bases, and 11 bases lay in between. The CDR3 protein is CASSLAGGRDYGYTF. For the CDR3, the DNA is TGTGCCAGCAGCTTAGCGGGGGGACGAGACTATGGCTACACCTTC.

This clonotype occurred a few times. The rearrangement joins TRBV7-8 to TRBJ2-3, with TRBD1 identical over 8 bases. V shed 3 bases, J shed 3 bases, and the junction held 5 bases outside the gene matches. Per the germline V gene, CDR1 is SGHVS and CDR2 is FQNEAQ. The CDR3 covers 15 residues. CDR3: CASSFGQGRTDTQYF. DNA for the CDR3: TGTGCCAGCAGCTTCGGACAGGGACGAACAGATACGCAGTATTTT.

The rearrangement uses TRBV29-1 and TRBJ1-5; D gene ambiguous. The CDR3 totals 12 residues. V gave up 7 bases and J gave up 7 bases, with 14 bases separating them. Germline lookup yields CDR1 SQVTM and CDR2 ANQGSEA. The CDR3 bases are TGCAGCGCTAGGACGAAGGGCCAGCCCCAGCATTTT. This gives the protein CSARTKGQPQHF.

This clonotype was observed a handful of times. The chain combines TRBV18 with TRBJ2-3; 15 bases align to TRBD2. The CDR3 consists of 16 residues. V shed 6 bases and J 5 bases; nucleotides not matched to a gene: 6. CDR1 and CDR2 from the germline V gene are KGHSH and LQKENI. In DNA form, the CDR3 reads TGTGCCAGCTCGCCGGGACTAGCGGGAGGAAGAGATACGCAGTATTTT. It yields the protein CASSPGLAGGRDTQYF.

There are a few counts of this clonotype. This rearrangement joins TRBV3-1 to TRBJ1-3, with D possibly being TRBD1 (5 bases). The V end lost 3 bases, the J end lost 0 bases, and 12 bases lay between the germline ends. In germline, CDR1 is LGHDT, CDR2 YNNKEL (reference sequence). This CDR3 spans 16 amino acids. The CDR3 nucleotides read TGTGCCAGCAGCCAGCCACAGGCACCCTCTGGAAACACCATATATTTT. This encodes CASSQPQAPSGNTIYF. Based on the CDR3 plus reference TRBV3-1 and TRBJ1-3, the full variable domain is DTAVSQTPKYLVTQMGNDKSIKCEQNLGHDTMYWYKQDSKKFLKIMFSYNNKELIINETVPNRFSPKSPDKAHLNLHINSLELGDSAVYFCASSQPQAPSGNTIYFGEGSWLTVV.

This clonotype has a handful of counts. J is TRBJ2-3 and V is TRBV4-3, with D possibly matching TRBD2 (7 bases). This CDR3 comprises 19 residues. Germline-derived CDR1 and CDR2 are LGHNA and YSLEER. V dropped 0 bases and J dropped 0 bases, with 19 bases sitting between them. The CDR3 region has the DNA TGCGCCAGCAGCCAAGATTGGGGGGCTCGGGGGGTTAGCACAGATACGCAGTATTTT. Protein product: CASSQDWGARGVSTDTQYF.

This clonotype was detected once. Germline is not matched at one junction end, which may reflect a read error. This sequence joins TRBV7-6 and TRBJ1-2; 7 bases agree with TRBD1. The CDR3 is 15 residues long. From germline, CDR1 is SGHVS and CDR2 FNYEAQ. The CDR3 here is CPSSLAGTDNYGYTF. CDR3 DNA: TGTCCCAGCAGCTTAGCGGGGACAGATAACTATGGCTACACCTTC.

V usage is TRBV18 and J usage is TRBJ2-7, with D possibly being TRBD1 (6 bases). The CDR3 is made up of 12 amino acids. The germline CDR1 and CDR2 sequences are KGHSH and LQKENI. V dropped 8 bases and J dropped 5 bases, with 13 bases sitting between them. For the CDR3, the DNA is TGTGCCAGCCAGATACAGGGAGACGAGCAGTACTTC. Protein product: CASQIQGDEQYF.

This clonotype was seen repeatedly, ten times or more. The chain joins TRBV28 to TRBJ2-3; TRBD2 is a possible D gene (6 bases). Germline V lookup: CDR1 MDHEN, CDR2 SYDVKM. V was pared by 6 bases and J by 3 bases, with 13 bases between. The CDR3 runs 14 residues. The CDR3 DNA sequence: TGTGCCAGCAGGGGGGGAGTTGGAACAGATACGCAGTATTTT. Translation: CASRGGVGTDTQYF.